This T cell receptor beta chain originates from a study of blood T cell repertoires in COVID-19 (dated by TCRdb to about 2020). About the study as a whole: Samples from collaborators originated in the United States, Italy and Spain and spanned both the acute and convalescent phases of COVID-19. The prospective study material was composed of cDNA or gDNA derived from T cells, B-cell-depleted T cells, or PBMCs. Subjects who had been exposed to COVID-19, were actively infected with it, or had recovered from it provided the deeply sampled blood TCRbeta repertoires that made up the dataset. A freely available public database, intended as a resource for researchers studying the immune response to SARS-CoV-2, is where the repertoires were released. The samples were drawn from the first 160 participants of the ongoing ImmuneRACE study and from 1,254 subjects provided by 6 global collaborators. Nearly every sample came with metadata listing a de-identified subject ID, COVID-19 status, age in years and sex. Where available, HLA class I and class II types were obtained from metadata supplied by the sample provider rather than from assay-based typing. Overall study results and their limits: How much clinical and demographic metadata was included differed by source and by participant, and the metadata was provided uncurated.

V is reduced by 1 base and J by 2 bases, leaving a spacing of 17 bases between them. Counted from cysteine to phenylalanine, this CDR3 has 18 amino acids. Kept here is only the CDR3 DNA, which spans 54 bases and is read in frame from base 1. CDR1 and CDR2 are read off the germline V gene as MNHNS and SASEGT. Whole blood was collected in K2EDTA tubes by collaborating institutions according to the institutions' own protocols. For TCRbeta analysis, collaborators shipped samples in one of three forms: frozen whole blood, isolated PBMCs, or DNA extracted from either of those sample types. The immunoSEQ Assay, a bias-controlled multiplex PCR, was used to amplify TCRbeta CDR3 regions from genomic DNA. On the study's bioinformatics: The number of nucleated cells in each sample was estimated from the amplification of reference gene primers within the assay. To quantify the absolute abundance of each unique TCRbeta CDR3 rearrangement, sequence reads were collapsed and filtered. Productive Simpson clonality was computed per sample as the square root of Simpson's diversity index over productive rearrangements. TCRdb re-hosts the immuneACCESS table, in-frame sequences only. Its copies lack some clones; in the studies checked, an unresolved V gene accounts for under half of them, and the cause for the rest is not known. V, J and clone size are those of that table, while D and trimming were read from the DNA. This sample holds more than 85,000 clones; about 91% were observed only once. The ten largest clonotypes hold less than 4.5% of the sample.

Comments on this clone: It has no known antigen specificity. The sample holds no much larger clone one base away, and base qualities are not on file.

This TCR was recovered from a man younger than 30 with acute or convalescent COVID-19. The V gene is TRBV6-1 and the J gene is TRBJ1-4, and the D gene may be TRBD1, 6 bases matching. The sample was peripheral blood. The nucleotide sequence reads TGTGCCAGCAGTGAAGTTAGTGGGGGGGGCAGGACTAATGAAAAACTGTTTTTT. It encodes CASSEVSGGGRTNEKLFF.